The clone carrying this T cell receptor (beta chain) was seen more than once but under ten times. Its antigen is not known. The entry originates in a study of beta chain features in type 1 diabetes. Across the whole study: In age, gender and cell yields, patients were similar to healthy donors. Findings of the study overall: Individuals with type 1 diabetes displayed fewer insertions and more deletions at VDJ junctions.

Isolated RNA was reverse transcribed in full, so expressed TCRB transcripts were sequenced. Some clones are missing from TCRdb's copy, which holds only in-frame ones; the method was immunoSEQ multiplex PCR. This table has under 400,000 clones, 20% appearing once. Germline lookup yields CDR1 MNHEY and CDR2 SMNVEV (reference sequence). This CDR3 contains 13 residues. V was cut by 1 base and J by 7 bases, with 8 bases left in between. Sequencing was performed on naive CD4+ T cells from blood. The V call is TRBV27, the J call TRBJ1-5, with D unresolved. This TCR was recovered from a woman under 30 in good health. CDR3 loop: CASSLFAGQPQHF. CDR3 coding DNA: TGTGCCAGCAGTTTATTCGCAGGCCAGCCCCAGCATTTT.